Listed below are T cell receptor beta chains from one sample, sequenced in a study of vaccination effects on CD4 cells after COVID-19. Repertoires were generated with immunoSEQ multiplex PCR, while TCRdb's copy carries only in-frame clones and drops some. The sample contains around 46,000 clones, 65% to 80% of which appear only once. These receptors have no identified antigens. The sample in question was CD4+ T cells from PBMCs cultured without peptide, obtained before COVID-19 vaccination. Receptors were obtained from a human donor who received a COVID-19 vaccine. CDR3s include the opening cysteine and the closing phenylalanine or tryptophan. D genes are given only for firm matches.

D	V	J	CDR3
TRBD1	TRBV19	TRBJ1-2	CASTPGQPKGYTF
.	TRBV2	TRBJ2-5	CASSARGLLLETQYF
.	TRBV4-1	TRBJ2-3	CASSQQSTDTQYF
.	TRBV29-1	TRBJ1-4	CSVQQGATNEKLFF
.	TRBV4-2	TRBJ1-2	CASSQDKNSGGYGYTF
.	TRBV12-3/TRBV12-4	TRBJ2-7	CASSRDSSYEQYF
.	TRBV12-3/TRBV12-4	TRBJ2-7	CASSLGQSYEQYF
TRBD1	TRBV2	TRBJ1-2	CASNRGDGYTF
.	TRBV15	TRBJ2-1	CATSHRGGKRVNEQFF
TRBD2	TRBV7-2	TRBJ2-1	CASSLLSWAGGPEYEQFF
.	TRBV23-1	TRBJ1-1	CARFRGNTEAFF
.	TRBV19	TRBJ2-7	CASGRRGMSEQYF
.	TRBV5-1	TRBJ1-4	CASNKDPNEKLFF
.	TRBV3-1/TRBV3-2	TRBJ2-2	CASRLRWGELFF
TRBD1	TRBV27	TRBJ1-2	CASRDRAGYYGYTF
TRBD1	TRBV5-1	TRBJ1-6	CASSLGQGDNSPLHF
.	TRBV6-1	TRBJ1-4	CASSDWQVNEKLFF
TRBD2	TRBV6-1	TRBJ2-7	CASSEISGLNYEQYF
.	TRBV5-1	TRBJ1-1	CASSLPPDGSAFF
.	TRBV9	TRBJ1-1	CASSVAGRNTEAFF
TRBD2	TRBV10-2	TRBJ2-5	CASSESSGSLETQYF
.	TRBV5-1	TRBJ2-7	CASSLGGDRDEQYF
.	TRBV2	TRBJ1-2	CASSSGANYGYTF
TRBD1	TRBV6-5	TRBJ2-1	CASSRDRGYNEQFF
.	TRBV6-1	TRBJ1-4	CASSEIMGATNEKLFF
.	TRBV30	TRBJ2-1	CAWVRTSSYNEQFF
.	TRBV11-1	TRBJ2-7	CASSRPRGEQYF
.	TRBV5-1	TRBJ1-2	CASSLGRLGGYGYTF
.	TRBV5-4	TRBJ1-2	CASSSGYRGYTF
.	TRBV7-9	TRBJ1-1	CASSRGRNTEAFF
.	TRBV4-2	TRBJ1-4	CASSQEVGAGEVSNEKLFF
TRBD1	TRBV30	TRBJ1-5	CAWALGGQDNQPQHF
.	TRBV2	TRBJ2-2	CASSPNTGELFF
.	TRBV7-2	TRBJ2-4	CASSLDYKNIQYF
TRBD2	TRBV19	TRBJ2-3	CASASTSGSTDTQYF
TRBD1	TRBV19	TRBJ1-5	CASNGFRGESNQPQHF
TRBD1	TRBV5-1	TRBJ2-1	CASSPLIRGQGAYEQFF
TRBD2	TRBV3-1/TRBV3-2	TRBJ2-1	CASSPTGTSGSDAYNEQFF
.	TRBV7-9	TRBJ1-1	CASSLARGVAFF
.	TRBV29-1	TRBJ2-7	CSARTLYEQYF
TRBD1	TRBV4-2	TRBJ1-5	CASSHQGGDQPQHF
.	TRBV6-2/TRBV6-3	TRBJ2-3	CASSRTRGSTDTQYF
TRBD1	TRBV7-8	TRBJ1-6	CASSLDPGQGTSPLHF
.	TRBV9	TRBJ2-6	CASSVEGAGANVLTF
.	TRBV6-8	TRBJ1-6	CATPAANSPLHF
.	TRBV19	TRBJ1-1	CASSPTGSDTEAFF